Included here is one TCR beta chain sequence, with context. Antigen: not known. This record belongs to a study of shared clonotypes between healthy human individuals. Whole-study findings and limits: Non-shared clonotypes displayed generation probabilities falling below those of clonotypes present in all four donors. Donor clonotype sharing was expected to depend on sequencing depth. Sorted-subset sequencing, rarefaction showed, was incomplete despite large depth.

The germline gives CDR1 SGHRS, CDR2 YFSETQ. The CDR3 loop spans 14 amino acids. V lost 4 bases to trimming and J lost 3 bases, with 13 bases between them. Libraries were prepared by immunoSEQ multiplex PCR; TCRdb keeps only in-frame clonotypes and omits some of them. The repertoire holds roughly 1.4 million clones, 98% seen once, with 0.36% in the top ten. J is TRBJ1-1 and V is TRBV5-1, with unresolved D. Material: naive CD4+ T cells sorted from blood. Subset noted: CD45RA+ positively selected. The TCR was taken from a man aged 30-40 years in good health. The CDR3 spells CASSPGGMYTEAFF. DNA for the CDR3: TGCGCCAGCAGCCCAGGAGGAATGTACACTGAAGCTTTCTTT. Variable domain in full (rest from reference TRBV5-1 and TRBJ1-1): KAGVTQTPRYLIKTRGQQVTLSCSPISGHRSVSWYQQTPGQGLQFLFEYFSETQRNKGNFPGRFSGRQFSNSRSEMNVSTLELGDSALYLCASSPGGMYTEAFFGQGTRLTVV.